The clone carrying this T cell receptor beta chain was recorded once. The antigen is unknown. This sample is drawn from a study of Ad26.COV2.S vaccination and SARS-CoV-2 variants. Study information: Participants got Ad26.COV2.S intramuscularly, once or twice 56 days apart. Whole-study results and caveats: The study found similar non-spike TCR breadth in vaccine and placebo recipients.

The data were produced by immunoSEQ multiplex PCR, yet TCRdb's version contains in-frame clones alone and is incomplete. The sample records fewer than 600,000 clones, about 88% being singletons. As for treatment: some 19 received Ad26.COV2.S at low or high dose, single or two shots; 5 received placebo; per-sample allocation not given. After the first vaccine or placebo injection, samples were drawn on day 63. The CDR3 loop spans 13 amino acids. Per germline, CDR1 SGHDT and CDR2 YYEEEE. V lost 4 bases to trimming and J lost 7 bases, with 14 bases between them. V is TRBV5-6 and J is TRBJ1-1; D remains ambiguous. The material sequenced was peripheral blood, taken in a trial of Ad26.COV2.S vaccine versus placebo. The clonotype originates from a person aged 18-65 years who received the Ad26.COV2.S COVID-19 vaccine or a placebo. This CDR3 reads CASSPTLGDEAFF. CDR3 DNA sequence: TGTGCCAGCAGCCCAACCTTGGGCGATGAAGCTTTCTTT. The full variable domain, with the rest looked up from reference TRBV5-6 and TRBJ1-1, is DAGVTQSPTHLIKTRGQQVTLRCSPKSGHDTVSWYQQALGQGPQFIFQYYEEEERQRGNFPDRFSGHQFPNYSSELNVNALLLGDSALYLCASSPTLGDEAFFGQGTRLTVV.